This T cell receptor (beta chain) is drawn from a study of cytomegalovirus exposure and HLA in healthy donors. This clone was picked up one time. Its antigen is unidentified. The study's findings and limits: A link between a missense DCLRE1C variant and TCR beta V- and J-gene trimming emerged from a later analysis.

Primers for the PCR totalled 60 Vbeta and 13 Jbeta. Some clones are missing from TCRdb's copy, which holds only in-frame ones; the method was immunoSEQ multiplex PCR. The table shows around 180,000 clones, with roughly four fifths occurring only once. The sample taken for sequencing was PBMCs. The sequence was obtained from a young man in good health and CMV-seronegative.

The CDR3 bases are TGCAGGGGTAGGGGCCCTGGGGCCAACGTCCTGACTTTC. It codes for CRGRGPGANVLTF. The J gene is TRBJ2-6, the V gene TRBV29-1, with D maybe TRBD1 (5 bases). The CDR3 runs 13 residues. Germline V CDR1 and CDR2: SQVTM, ANQGSEA.